Sequencing of this T cell receptor beta chain was carried out in a study of blood T cell repertoires in COVID-19. Study details: Italy, Spain and the United States were the sources of the convalescent and acute COVID-19 samples. Nucleic acid was either cDNA or gDNA, and it came from T cells, B-cell-depleted T cells, or PBMCs.

In the study's own analysis: Estimation of nucleated cell counts was performed using reference gene primer amplification. The protocol was immunoSEQ multiplex PCR, while the TCRdb copy is restricted to in-frame clones and leaves out a portion. The V and J calls and clone size are taken from that table; D and trimming were inferred from the DNA. The table shows around 260,000 clones, with about 85% occurring only once. This clone has only one observation. Losses at the gene ends were 3 bases for V and 6 bases for J; bases not matched to a gene: 13. Germline CDR1 is SGDLS and CDR2 is YYNGEE. This CDR3 spans 16 amino acids.

Sequenced sample: peripheral blood. This sequence was found in a man between 18 and 35 years old with active or convalescent COVID-19. This chain links TRBV9 with TRBJ2-5, with 8 bases identical to TRBD2. The CDR3 loop reads CASSAGGFGNGKTQYF. DNA for the CDR3: TGTGCCAGCAGCGCGGGGGGGTTCGGCAATGGGAAGACCCAGTACTTC.